This passage covers 6 T cell receptor beta chains from one sample sequenced in a study of identical twins. MiXCR, run by TCRdb on the 5' RACE reads, gives a single entry per CDR3 protein. The sample records about 500,000 distinct CDR3 sequences, 13% to 15% being singletons. The same data also contributed to another study, on yellow fever vaccine responses in identical twins.

The sequenced sample consisted of CD4+ T cells sorted from blood. The receptors derive from a young woman in good health.

There are a few counts of this clonotype. The gene calls are TRBV5-6 and TRBJ2-1; the D is unclear. CDR3 size: 15 residues. The germline V gene encodes CDR1 SGHDT and CDR2 YYEEEE. V was pared by 0 bases and J by 5 bases, with 12 bases between. This CDR3 reads CASSLEVGKNNEQFF. CDR3 DNA sequence: TGTGCCAGCAGCTTGGAGGTGGGAAAAAACAATGAGCAGTTCTTC.

The chain couples TRBV28 to TRBJ2-7, with 9 nucleotides matching TRBD2. The CDR3 totals 14 residues. CDR1 and CDR2 from the germline V gene are MDHEN and SYDVKM. The V gene end was trimmed by 5 bases and the J gene end by 3 bases; junction bases not matched to a gene: 5. The CDR3 region is CASSTAGGDYEQYF. The CDR3 DNA reads as TGTGCCAGCAGTACGGCGGGAGGGGACTACGAGCAGTACTTC.

V gene TRBV4-3 combines with J gene TRBJ2-3; no clear D gene. V was cut by 4 bases and J by 1 base, with 15 bases left in between. Germline V gene sequence: CDR1 LGHNA, CDR2 YSLEER. This CDR3 comprises 16 residues. This chain's CDR3 is CASSLGRESGTDTQYF. In nucleotides, the CDR3 is TGCGCCAGCAGCCTCGGAAGAGAGTCAGGCACAGATACGCAGTATTTT.

A single count supports this clonotype. The rearrangement links TRBV18 to TRBJ2-7; D unresolved. With 4 bases removed from V and 3 bases from J, the gap between germline ends came to 13 bases. From germline, CDR1 is KGHSH and CDR2 LQKENI. The CDR3 loop spans 14 amino acids. CDR3 DNA sequence: TGTGCCAGCTCACAAGGAGCGTCAAACTACGAGCAGTACTTC. It is translated as CASSQGASNYEQYF.

Comment on this clonotype: This sequence may be a read error, since a much larger clone differs from it by one base. The chain combines TRBV29-1 with TRBJ1-1, with TRBD1 matching over 7 bases. The V gene end was trimmed by 4 bases and the J gene end by 2 bases; junction bases not matched to a gene: 4. Germline V gives CDR1 SQVTM, CDR2 ANQGSEA. CDR3 length equals 13 residues. CDR3 bases: TGCAGCGTTGCCGGGACAGTTAACACTGAAGCTTTCTTT. As protein: CSVAGTVNTEAFF.

This clonotype has at least ten counts. The chain joins TRBV12-3 or TRBV12-4 to TRBJ2-1, with D tentatively TRBD2 (6 bases). The CDR3 has 11 amino acids. Trimming pared 6 bases from V and 10 bases from J, leaving 10 bases between. CDR3 DNA: TGTGCCAGCAGACTGACTAGGGAGCAGTTCTTC. Translation: CASRLTREQFF.